This T cell receptor beta chain comes out of a study of resident and recirculating memory T cells in vitiligo. The CDR3 covers 13 residues. Trimming pared 0 bases from V and 5 bases from J, leaving 8 bases between. CDR1 is SGDLS, CDR2 YYNGEE, per germline. Only in-frame clones appear in the TCRdb table, and some are missing; sequencing was by immunoSEQ multiplex PCR. The sample has tens of thousands of clones; approximately 89% are singletons. Confetti depigmentation, marking active vitiligo, was absent in these patients. Sequencing used blood. The V and J genes are TRBV9 and TRBJ2-5; D might be TRBD2 (6 bases). The clonotype originates from a male donor with vitiligo. The CDR3 loop is CASSVGGRETQYF. The CDR3 bases are TGTGCCAGCAGCGTAGGAGGGAGGGAGACCCAGTACTTC.